Shown below are 18 T cell receptor beta chains from a single sample sequenced in a study of blood T cell repertoires in COVID-19. Repertoires were generated with immunoSEQ multiplex PCR, while TCRdb's copy carries only in-frame clones and drops some. Found here are 100,000 to 150,000 clones, 92% of them singletons; the top ten hold approximately 2%. Sequencing was performed on peripheral blood. Source of these receptors: a man aged 50-60 years with COVID-19, enrolled during active disease.

This clone was seen a few times. The chain uses TRBV23-1 and TRBJ2-7; 9 bases line up with TRBD1. TRBV23-1 is an ORF, and what it does is uncertain. CDR3 length equals 18 residues. V trimming: 3 bases; J trimming: 1 base; junction bases outside the gene matches: 13. The CDR3 nucleotides are TGCGCCAGCAGTCAGGTCACGTGGGACAGGGAACCTTCCTACGAGCAGTACGTC. Translation gives CASSQVTWDREPSYEQYV.

The J gene is TRBJ2-5, the V gene TRBV7-3; 10 positions match TRBD2. Germline trimming cut 2 bases from V and 0 bases from J; bases unmatched to any gene: 9. Per the germline V gene, CDR1 is SGHTA and CDR2 is FQGTGA. The CDR3 is 18 amino acids. CDR3 sequence (DNA): TGTGCCAGCAGCTTACGACCCTTACTAGCGGGGAACCAAGAGACCCAGTACTTC. As protein: CASSLRPLLAGNQETQYF.

The chain has TRBV6-1 and TRBJ1-2; the D is unclear. Trimming took 2 bases from V and 3 from J, leaving 4 bases between them. CDR3 length equals 12 residues. Germline V gene data show CDR1 as MNHNS and CDR2 as SASEGT. The CDR3 DNA follows: TGTGCCAGCAGTGAACCCGACTATGGCTACACCTTC. Translating gives CASSEPDYGYTF.

V is TRBV19 and J is TRBJ2-1; TRBD2 aligns across 9 bases. The length of the CDR3 is 14 residues. V lost 3 bases, J lost 5 bases, and 2 bases stayed unmatched. Germline lookup yields CDR1 LNHDA and CDR2 SQIVND (reference sequence). CDR3 region: CASSMTSGHNEQFF. The DNA for the CDR3 is TGTGCCAGTAGTATGACTAGCGGTCACAATGAGCAGTTCTTC.

Remarks on this clone: One end of the junction varies from germline; a read error may be responsible. This chain joins TRBV29-1 and TRBJ1-2; 8 bases line up with TRBD1. The germline CDR1 and CDR2 sequences are SQVTM and ANQGSEA. The CDR3 loop spans 12 amino acids. This CDR3 is CSARLPGQVTPF. CDR3 DNA sequence: TGCAGCGCTCGACTTCCGGGACAGGTCACTCCCTTC.

In this sample, this clone turned up a few times. This chain uses TRBV20-1 with TRBJ1-2, with D unclear. This CDR3 is 11 amino acids long. Germline V gene lookup returns CDR1 DFQATT and CDR2 SNEGSKA (reference sequence). V gave up 3 bases and J gave up 7 bases, with 9 bases separating them. As DNA, the CDR3 is TGCAGTGCTAGGTATGGGCCTGGCTACACCTTC. Encoded protein: CSARYGPGYTF.

This sequence joins TRBV7-6 and TRBJ1-5; perhaps TRBD1 as D (6 bases). The CDR3 spans 15 residues. Germline loops: CDR1 SGHVS, CDR2 FNYEAQ. The germline V and J ends were trimmed by 1 base and 6 bases, with 13 bases remaining between them. Written as DNA, the CDR3 is TGTGCCAGCAGCTTAGGTGCGGGGGGCGGTCAGCCCCAGCATTTT. It encodes CASSLGAGGGQPQHF. The whole variable domain, filled in from reference TRBV7-6 and TRBJ1-5, reads GAGVSQSPRYKVTKRGQDVALRCDPISGHVSLYWYRQALGQGPEFLTYFNYEAQQDKSGLPNDRFSAERPEGSISTLTIQRTEQRDSAMYRCASSLGAGGGQPQHFGDGTRLSIL.

This chain uses TRBV27 with TRBJ2-1; 7 nucleotides match TRBD1. The CDR3 totals 15 residues. Germline CDR1 MNHEY, CDR2 SMNVEV (reference sequence). The V segment lost 2 bases and the J segment 7 bases; nucleotides outside the gene matches: 8. CDR3 loop: CASSLRQGSRNEQFF. The CDR3 DNA is TGTGCCAGCAGTTTAAGACAGGGATCTCGAAATGAGCAGTTCTTC.

This clone was observed once. The chain uses TRBV27 and TRBJ1-1; D may be TRBD1 (5 bases). CDR1 is MNHEY, CDR2 SMNVEV, per germline (reference sequence). Trimming shortened V by 4 bases and J by 4 bases, and 13 bases separated the two germline ends. CDR3 length equals 14 residues. CDR3 coding DNA: TGTGCCAGCAGTTCGACCAGGGTTAGCACTGAAGCTTTCTTT. Amino acid sequence: CASSSTRVSTEAFF.

This chain joins TRBV7-9 and TRBJ1-4; D not certain. Germline V gene sequence: CDR1 SEHNR, CDR2 FQNEAQ (reference sequence). V was shortened by 7 bases and J by 7 bases, with 7 bases between the two germline ends. The CDR3 is 11 residues long. CDR3 nucleotide sequence: TGTGCCAGCACCCCTACTGAAAAACTGTTTTTT. It translates to CASTPTEKLFF.

The DNA for the CDR3 is TGTGCCAGCAAGAGGGGAGGGGATAACACCGGGGAGCTGTTTTTT. It codes for CASKRGGDNTGELFF. The chain employs TRBV27 and TRBJ2-2, with TRBD2 matching 7 bases. The J segment lost 2 bases and the V segment lost 7 bases, leaving 7 bases of the junction unmatched. Germline V lookup: CDR1 MNHEY, CDR2 SMNVEV (reference sequence). The CDR3 length is 15 residues.

This chain connects TRBV7-9 to TRBJ2-5; 7 nucleotides line up with TRBD1. Germline CDR1 SEHNR, CDR2 FQNEAQ (reference sequence). The CDR3 sequence is 14 residues long. V lost 5 bases, J lost 4 bases, and 7 bases stayed unmatched. The CDR3 loop is CASSRQGRLETQYF. The CDR3 DNA sequence: TGTGCCAGCAGCCGACAGGGACGGTTAGAGACCCAGTACTTC. Full variable domain (remainder filled in from reference TRBV7-9 and TRBJ2-5): DTGVSQNPRHKITKRGQNVTFRCDPISEHNRLYWYRQTLGQGPEFLTYFQNEAQLEKSRLLSDRFSAERPKGSFSTLEIQRTEQGDSAMYLCASSRQGRLETQYFGPGTRLLVL.

This clone appeared a single time. The CDR3 spells CSAKTGYEQYF. The CDR3 bases are TGCAGTGCTAAAACCGGCTACGAGCAGTACTTC. The genes are TRBV20-1 and TRBJ2-7; D is unresolved. There are 11 residues in the CDR3. CDR1 DFQATT and CDR2 SNEGSKA come from the germline V gene (reference sequence). The ends were cut back, 4 bases at V and 3 bases at J, with 7 bases in the middle.

This chain joins TRBV7-6 and TRBJ2-3; 8 bases align to TRBD1. CDR3 length equals 17 residues. J lost 2 bases, V lost 0 bases, and 7 bases had no gene match. Germline V CDR1 and CDR2: SGHVS, FNYEAQ. CDR3: CASSLAPTGATTDTQYF. In DNA, the CDR3 is TGTGCCAGCAGCTTAGCCCCGACAGGGGCGACCACAGATACGCAGTATTTT.

The chain carries TRBV2 and TRBJ2-7; a weak D match, TRBD1 (6 bases). This CDR3 has 14 residues. Trimming left V 5 bases short and J 3 bases short, with 14 bases between. Per the germline V gene, CDR1 is SNHLY and CDR2 is FYNNEI. The CDR3 here is CASSPGTSFYEQYV. In DNA form, the CDR3 reads TGTGCCAGCAGTCCCGGGACAAGTTTCTACGAGCAGTACGTC.

The chain is built from TRBV5-1 and TRBJ2-5; 7 positions match TRBD1. The J segment lost 2 bases and the V segment lost 6 bases, leaving 10 bases of the junction unmatched. CDR1 and CDR2 from the germline V gene are SGHRS and YFSETQ. The CDR3 length is 15 residues. CDR3 DNA: TGCGCCAGCAAAACCGGACAGGTTGTACAAGAGACCCAGTACTTC. It codes for CASKTGQVVQETQYF.

In its sample, this clone was seen a few times. The chain recombines TRBV28 with TRBJ2-3; D is uncertain. CDR3 length: 13 amino acids. V lost 4 bases and J 4 bases, leaving 9 bases between the germline ends. Germline CDR1 MDHEN, CDR2 SYDVKM. The CDR3 protein is CASSSSNSDTQYF. The CDR3, as DNA: TGTGCCAGCAGTTCTTCTAATTCAGATACGCAGTATTTT. Using reference TRBV28 and TRBJ2-3 for the parts outside the CDR3, the full variable domain is DVKVTQSSRYLVKRTGEKVFLECVQDMDHENMFWYRQDPGLGLRLIYFSYDVKMKEKGDIPEGYSVSREKKERFSLILESASTNQTSMYLCASSSSNSDTQYFGPGTRLTVL.

The V and J genes are TRBV5-4 and TRBJ1-6; tentative D call: TRBD1 (5 bases). CDR3 length: 16 residues. V shed 0 bases and J shed 14 bases, with 21 bases lying between them. Germline CDR1 SGHNT, CDR2 YYREEE (reference sequence). DNA of the CDR3: TGTGCCAGCAGCTTGGAGGGGTTCAGAGGTTCTGATACCCTCCACTTT. Protein sequence: CASSLEGFRGSDTLHF.